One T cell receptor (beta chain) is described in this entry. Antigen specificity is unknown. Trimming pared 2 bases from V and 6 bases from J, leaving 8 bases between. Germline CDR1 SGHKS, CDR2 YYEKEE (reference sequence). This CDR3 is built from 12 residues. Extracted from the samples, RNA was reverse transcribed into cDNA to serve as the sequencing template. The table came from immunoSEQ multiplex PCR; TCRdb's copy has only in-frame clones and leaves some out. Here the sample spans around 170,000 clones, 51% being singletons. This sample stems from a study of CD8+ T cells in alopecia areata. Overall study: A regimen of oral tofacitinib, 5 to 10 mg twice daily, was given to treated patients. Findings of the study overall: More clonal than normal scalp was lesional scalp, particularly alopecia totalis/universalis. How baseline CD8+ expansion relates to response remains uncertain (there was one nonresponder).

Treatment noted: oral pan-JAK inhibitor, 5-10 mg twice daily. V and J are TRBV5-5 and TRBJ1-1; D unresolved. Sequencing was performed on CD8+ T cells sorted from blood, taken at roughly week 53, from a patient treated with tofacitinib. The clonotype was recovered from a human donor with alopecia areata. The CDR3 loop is CASSFRGSEAFF. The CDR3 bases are TGTGCCAGCAGCTTCAGAGGGTCTGAAGCTTTCTTT.